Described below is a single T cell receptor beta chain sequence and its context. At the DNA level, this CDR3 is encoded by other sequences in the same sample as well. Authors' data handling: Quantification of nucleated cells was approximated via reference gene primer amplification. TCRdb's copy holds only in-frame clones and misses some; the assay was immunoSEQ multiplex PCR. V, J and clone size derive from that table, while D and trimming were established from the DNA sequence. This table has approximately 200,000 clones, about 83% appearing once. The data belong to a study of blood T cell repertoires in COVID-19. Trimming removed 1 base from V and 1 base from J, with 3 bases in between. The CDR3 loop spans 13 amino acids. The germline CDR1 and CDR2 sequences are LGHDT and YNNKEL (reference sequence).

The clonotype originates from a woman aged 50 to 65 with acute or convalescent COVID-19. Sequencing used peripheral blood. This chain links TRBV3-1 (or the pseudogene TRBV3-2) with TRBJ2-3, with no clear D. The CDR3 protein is CASSQGRTDTQYF. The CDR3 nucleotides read TGTGCCAGCAGCCAAGGGCGCACAGATACGCAGTATTTT.